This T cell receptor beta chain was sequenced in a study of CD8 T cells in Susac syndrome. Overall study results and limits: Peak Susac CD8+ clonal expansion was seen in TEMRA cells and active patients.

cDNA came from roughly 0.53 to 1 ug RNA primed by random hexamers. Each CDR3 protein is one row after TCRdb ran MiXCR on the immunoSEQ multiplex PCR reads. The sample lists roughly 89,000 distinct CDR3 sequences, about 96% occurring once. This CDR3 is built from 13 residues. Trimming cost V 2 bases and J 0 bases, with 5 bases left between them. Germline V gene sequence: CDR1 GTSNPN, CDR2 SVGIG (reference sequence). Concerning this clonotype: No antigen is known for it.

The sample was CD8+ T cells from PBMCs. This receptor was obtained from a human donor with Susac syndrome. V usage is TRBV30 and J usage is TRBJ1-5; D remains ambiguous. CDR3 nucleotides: TGTGCCTGGAGTCCGATTAGCAATCAGCCCCAGCATTTT. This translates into CAWSPISNQPQHF.